The clone carrying this T cell receptor (beta chain) was found many times. Its antigen is not identified. During its preparation, the TCRbeta library received unique molecular identifiers. TCRdb recomputed calls from the PCR reads with MiXCR, one row per CDR3 protein. The table lists about 830,000 distinct CDR3 sequences, roughly 16% of them singletons. The length of the CDR3 is 17 residues. Germline V gene data show CDR1 as SGHRS and CDR2 as YFSETQ. Trimming left V 7 bases short and J 3 bases short, with 23 bases between. This sample was taken from a study of T-cell reconstitution after alpha-beta-depleted transplantation in children. Findings and limits, study-wide: At the one-year point after transplant, T-cell counts and TCRbeta diversity were found to come mostly from T cells that had been newly produced. At around two months after transplant, the alpha-beta T cells were reportedly derived from several hundred expanded clones that came from non-depleted graft cells. At day 60, the high TCRbeta diversity found in some patients originated from recipient T cells and thymic progenitors that had survived.

The chain uses TRBV5-1 and TRBJ2-1; D is tentatively TRBD1 or TRBD2 (5 bases each). The TCR was taken from a male patient under 18 who had a stem cell transplant for acute lymphoblastic leukemia, so the T cells may come from the graft donor. This specimen was PBMCs, mostly from graft donor cells, taken 360 days after TCRalphabeta/CD19-depleted stem cell transplant. The CDR3 DNA follows: TGCGCCAGCCGGGGACGAGGTCGACCCTCCATCTACAATGAGCAGTTCTTC. Protein product: CASRGRGRPSIYNEQFF.